The sequence of this T cell receptor beta chain was determined in a study of T cell responses to AZD1222 COVID-19 vaccine. Notes on this clone: The antigen is undetermined.

The CDR3 extends over 15 amino acids. Trimming took 4 bases from V and 1 from J, leaving 14 bases between them. Germline V lookup: CDR1 SGHTA, CDR2 FQGNSA. Overall study results and limits: Researchers report vaccine-associated CD4 TCRs spanning spike, with dominance at 160-218 and 743-854. The donors showed a predominance of white British ancestry and of females, with possible underestimation of clonal diversity. Nearly half of unique spike-specific TCRs reportedly avoided B.1.351 and B.1.1.7 mutated regions. Repertoire sampling was restricted to post-peak T cell response timepoints.

Sequenced by immunoSEQ multiplex PCR; TCRdb stores in-frame clones only, minus some. This sample has about 140,000 clones, with roughly nine tenths found just once. The sequence derives from an adult in good health. The sequenced sample was peripheral blood, obtained on day 0 of AZD1222 vaccination. The chain has TRBV7-2 and TRBJ2-7, with D possibly TRBD2 on 6 matching bases. The CDR3 DNA is TGTGCCAGCAGCTCTCCGGGACTCGCATCCTACGAGCAGTACTTC. This gives the protein CASSSPGLASYEQYF.